The T cell receptor beta chain under discussion was sequenced for a study of graft-versus-host responses after intestinal transplantation (dated by TCRdb to the early 2020s). Study-level background: Multivisceral, liver-intestinal, or isolated intestinal transplants were received by the recipients. Every recipient was given anti-thymocyte globulin induction, then maintenance tacrolimus and steroids for 2 to 4 years. Graft-versus-host and host-versus-graft alloreactive T cell clones were tracked in the graft, circulation and bone marrow after intestinal transplantation using bulk TCR-beta CDR3 sequencing. To identify alloreactive clones, pre-transplant mixed lymphocyte reaction products were sequenced and then compared with unstimulated pre-transplant donor and recipient T cells. A cohort of more than 20 intestinal transplant recipients, including one retransplant, was enrolled, and 3 patients lacking pretransplant specimens were excluded. A peak of at least 4% donor T cells among recipient peripheral blood mononuclear cells was the definition used for donor T cell macrochimerism. Samples from a few later patients were sequenced in-house on an Illumina MiSeq with MiXCR processing rather than by the commercial service. Results and caveats for the whole study, not just this receptor: GvH clones were found in recipient bone marrow, and some of the GvH clones appeared earlier in ileal mucosa or blood, which is consistent with an intestinal mucosal origin. Early after transplant, peak levels of circulating GvH clones were found to be associated with declines in HvG clones. High GvH to HvG T cell clonal ratios were observed in the allografts of patients with donor T cell macrochimerism. The relatively low number and heterogeneity of intestinal transplant patients limited the conclusions.

V and J are truncated by 4 bases and 6 bases respectively, leaving an intervening sequence of 18 bases. The CDR3 goes from the cysteine to the phenylalanine over 15 residues. Kept here is only the CDR3 DNA, which spans 45 bases and is read in frame from base 1. Sequences MGHRA (CDR1) and YSYEKL (CDR2) are obtained from the germline V gene. The meaning of the sample's time point label: cells obtained before transplantation from donor or recipient. CD3+CD4+ and CD3+CD8+ populations were FACS-sorted from unstimulated pre-transplant donor and recipient cells taken from spleen or lymph nodes. The library was prepared using the immunoSEQ multiplex PCR assay. In most patients, genomic DNA was isolated using the Qiagen DNeasy Blood and Tissue Kit and sent frozen to Adaptive Biotechnologies for TCR sequencing. For most patients, genomic DNA was subjected to high-throughput TCR-beta CDR3 sequencing by Adaptive Biotechnologies. Processing in the source paper ran as follows. Adaptive's ImmunoSEQ software was the source of the TCR sequencing data for approximately 18 patients, while a few other patients were processed with MiXCR and VDJtools. CD4 versus CD8 sorting errors were corrected by removing sequences found in both subsets at a frequency ratio below 5:1. CDR3 nucleotide sequences shared between donor and recipient were removed because their origin could not be assigned. To count as alloreactive, a clone needed at least 2-fold expansion over unstimulated cells and a minimum CFSE-low frequency of 0.002% (template counts) or 0.001% (read counts). Clones detected in sequenced pre-transplant spleen, lymph node, or MLR CFSE-low populations of the donor or recipient were defined as mappable. Cumulative frequency of alloreactive clones was calculated as a percentage of all sequences weighted by copy number. Imported from immuneACCESS, the table was reduced by TCRdb to in-frame sequences with V and J called. These copies leave out some clones; in studies compared against another copy, an unresolved V gene accounts for under half, and the cause of the remainder is not known. V, J and clone size reflect that table, while D and trimming were determined from the DNA. The sample table contains about 110,000 clones; only one count was recorded for around 92% of them. The top ten clonotypes cover 1% to 1.5% of the sample.

This clone came up once. The clone's antigen remains unknown. Base quality data are lacking; no much larger clone is found one base away. Sequencing used unstimulated CD8+ T cells sorted from spleen or lymph node cells, obtained before transplant. The chain is made from TRBV4-1 and TRBJ1-2; the D gene is possibly TRBD1, with 6 bases matching. The origin of this receptor is a human donor who was the organ donor for an intestinal transplant. The base sequence is TGCGCCAGCAGCCCCACCGGGACAACACAGAATGGCTACACCTTC. This encodes CASSPTGTTQNGYTF.